Sequencing of this T cell receptor beta chain was carried out in a study of T cell changes during pregnancy in multiple sclerosis. The method was immunoSEQ multiplex PCR; TCRdb's version includes in-frame clones alone and lacks a portion of them. This sample has tens of thousands of clones, with approximately 95% found just once. Germline loops: CDR1 SGHDT, CDR2 YYEEEE. The germline V and J ends were trimmed by 3 bases and 6 bases, with 10 bases remaining between them. The CDR3 sequence is 13 residues long. The rearrangement joins TRBV5-6 to TRBJ2-4; tentatively, D is TRBD2 (5 bases). This clonotype originated in a female donor with multiple sclerosis, enrolled in a pregnancy study. This sample comprised CD4+ T cells from peripheral blood mononuclear cells, obtained in the first trimester of pregnancy. The CDR3 spells CASSSGITNIQYF. In nucleotides, the CDR3 is TGTGCCAGCAGCTCGGGGATTACAAACATTCAGTACTTC.